The next 24 T cell receptor beta chains were all read from a single sample in a study of T cell responses to AZD1222 COVID-19 vaccine. Repertoires were generated with immunoSEQ multiplex PCR, while TCRdb's copy carries only in-frame clones and drops some. This table holds 80,000 to 90,000 clones, roughly 90% found once. Sequences were derived from peripheral blood, sampled on day 0 of AZD1222 vaccination. All receptors derive from an adult in good health.

The chain links TRBV19 to TRBJ1-5, with 7 bases aligning to TRBD1. Trimming at V came to 1 base and at J to 11 bases, leaving 14 bases not matched to a gene. The CDR3 is 16 amino acids. Germline V lookup: CDR1 LNHDA, CDR2 SQIVND (reference sequence). CDR3 in amino acids: CASSIGTGDVVWAQHF. The CDR3 nucleotides are TGTGCCAGTAGTATAGGTACAGGGGACGTGGTCTGGGCCCAGCATTTT. Filled out from reference TRBV19 and TRBJ1-5, the complete variable domain reads DGGITQSPKYLFRKEGQNVTLSCEQNLNHDAMYWYRQDPGQGLRLIYYSQIVNDFQKGDIAEGYSVSREKKESFPLTVTSAQKNPTAFYLCASSIGTGDVVWAQHFGDGTRLSIL.

The chain has TRBV19 and TRBJ2-5, with D possibly matching TRBD1 (6 bases). With 5 bases removed from V and 1 base from J, the gap between germline ends came to 14 bases. The CDR3 runs to 15 residues. CDR1 LNHDA and CDR2 SQIVND come from the germline V gene (reference sequence). CDR3 residues: CASSQRTDIQETQYF. The CDR3 region has the DNA TGTGCCAGTAGTCAAAGGACAGATATCCAAGAGACCCAGTACTTC.

The chain combines TRBV5-5 with TRBJ1-3, with TRBD1 matching over 8 bases. The V gene end was trimmed by 0 bases and the J gene end by 0 bases; junction bases not matched to a gene: 2. The CDR3 loop spans 16 amino acids. CDR1 is SGHKS and CDR2 is YYEKEE in the germline V gene (reference sequence). For the CDR3, the DNA is TGTGCCAGCAGCTTGGAGGACAGGGACTCTGGAAACACCATATATTTT. Residues: CASSLEDRDSGNTIYF.

The genes are TRBV28 and TRBJ2-7; D gene ambiguous. The CDR3 has 15 residues. The V gene's germline CDR1 is MDHEN and CDR2 SYDVKM. Trimming took 7 bases from V and 3 from J, leaving 19 bases between them. CDR3 in amino acids: CASTPPRPQDYEQYF. The CDR3 coding sequence is TGTGCCAGCACTCCTCCCCGACCGCAGGACTACGAGCAGTACTTC.

The gene calls are TRBV3-1 (or the pseudogene TRBV3-2) and TRBJ2-6; no reliable D call. V lost 6 bases and J 6 bases, leaving 21 bases between the germline ends. The CDR3 extends over 17 amino acids. Germline-derived CDR1 and CDR2 are LGHDT and YNNKEL (reference sequence). The CDR3 coding sequence is TGTGCCAGCAGTTCGGGCTCCGCAACGACTGAGGCCAACGTCCTGACTTTC. Amino acids: CASSSGSATTEANVLTF.

This clone is deemed medium-sized. This chain uses TRBV4-2 with TRBJ2-6; D is possibly TRBD2 (5 bases). Per germline, CDR1 LGHNA and CDR2 YNFKEQ. The CDR3 spans 16 residues. V shed 0 bases and J shed 2 bases, with 8 bases lying between them. The CDR3 here is CASSQDPGTGANVLTF. CDR3 nucleotides: TGTGCCAGCAGCCAAGATCCCGGGACTGGGGCCAACGTCCTGACTTTC.

The V gene is TRBV9, the J gene TRBJ2-7, with D perhaps matching TRBD1 (8 bases). Trimming removed 1 base at V and 2 bases at J, with 13 bases between. This CDR3 contains 15 residues. The germline V gene encodes CDR1 SGDLS and CDR2 YYNGEE. Written as DNA, the CDR3 is TGTGCCAGCAGCGTATCACAGGGGGGGACCTACGAGCAGTACTTC. The encoded protein is CASSVSQGGTYEQYF.

Regarding this clone: The junction departs from germline at one end; a sequencing error may be responsible. The gene calls are TRBV30 and TRBJ1-3; D possibly corresponds to TRBD1 (6 bases). The CDR3 totals 15 residues. Per the germline V gene, CDR1 is GTSNPN and CDR2 is SVGIG (reference sequence). DNA for the CDR3: TGTGCCCGGAGAGGTGGTTCAGGGGCTGGAAACACCATATATTTT. Protein sequence: CARRGGSGAGNTIYF.

The chain employs TRBV6-5 and TRBJ1-4; D unresolved. Trimming took 5 bases from V and 8 from J, leaving 18 bases between them. From germline, CDR1 is MNHEY and CDR2 SVGAGI. The CDR3 is made up of 15 amino acids. The CDR3 spells CASSIRRTPGEKLFF. The CDR3 DNA reads as TGTGCCAGCAGTATTCGACGGACCCCTGGAGAAAAACTGTTTTTT.

The chain has TRBV5-1 and TRBJ1-1, with D possibly matching TRBD1 (5 bases). CDR3 length: 14 amino acids. With 0 bases removed from V and 4 bases from J, the gap between germline ends came to 10 bases. CDR1 and CDR2 (germline): SGHRS, YFSETQ. CDR3 sequence: CASSLAAGSTEAFF. The CDR3 DNA is TGCGCCAGCAGCTTGGCAGCAGGGTCCACTGAAGCTTTCTTT.

The CDR3 DNA is TGTGCCAGCAGCCAAGATTCGAGGGGTGCGATGAACACTGAAGCTTTCTTT. Protein product: CASSQDSRGAMNTEAFF. The chain has TRBV14 and TRBJ1-1; perhaps TRBD1 as D (5 bases). The CDR3 extends over 17 amino acids. Germline V lookup: CDR1 SGHDN, CDR2 FVKESK. V shed 0 bases and J shed 0 bases, with 14 bases lying between them.

This chain connects TRBV5-1 to TRBJ2-7; D tentatively fits TRBD1 or TRBD2 (5 bases each). Germline CDR1 SGHRS, CDR2 YFSETQ. The CDR3 is 15 residues long. V was pared by 4 bases and J by 4 bases, with 18 bases between. CDR3 loop: CASSPGTARTYEQYF. The CDR3 DNA reads as TGCGCCAGCAGCCCGGGGACCGCGCGTACGTACGAGCAGTACTTC.

There are a few counts of this clone. V usage is TRBV24-1 and J usage is TRBJ1-5; 8 nucleotides line up with TRBD1. Germline CDR1 is KGHDR and CDR2 is SFDVKD. The V and J ends lost 4 bases and 6 bases, in that order; junction bases with no gene match: 13. CDR3 size: 17 residues. In DNA, the CDR3 is TGTGCCACCAGTGACCCGAGTCAGGGGGCGCGGGGTCAGCCCCAGCATTTT. Encoded protein: CATSDPSQGARGQPQHF.

As for this clone: This sample includes further DNA sequences coding for the same CDR3. V usage is TRBV18 and J usage is TRBJ2-7; D remains ambiguous. This CDR3 contains 12 residues. The V end lost 2 bases, the J end lost 0 bases, and 2 bases lay between the germline ends. Germline V gene data show CDR1 as KGHSH and CDR2 as LQKENI. The CDR3 coding sequence is TGTGCCAGCTCACCAAGCTCCTACGAGCAGTACTTC. It translates to CASSPSSYEQYF. Full variable domain (missing parts from reference TRBV18 and TRBJ2-7): NAGVMQNPRHLVRRRGQEARLRCSPMKGHSHVYWYRQLPEEGLKFMVYLQKENIIDESGMPKERFSAEFPKEGPSILRIQQVVRGDSAAYFCASSPSSYEQYFGPGTRLTVT.

The chain links TRBV29-1 to TRBJ2-3; D ambiguous. The germline gives CDR1 SQVTM, CDR2 ANQGSEA. Trimming cost V 0 bases and J 9 bases, with 4 bases left between them. CDR3 length equals 10 residues. The CDR3 here is CSVEESTQYF. The DNA of the CDR3 is TGCAGCGTTGAAGAATCCACGCAGTATTTT.

The chain joins TRBV3-1 (or the pseudogene TRBV3-2) to TRBJ2-4; D ambiguous. The CDR3 is 15 amino acids. Germline CDR1 LGHDT, CDR2 YNNKEL (reference sequence). V was pared by 5 bases and J by 5 bases, with 16 bases between. The CDR3 coding sequence is TGTGCCAGCAGCTTAGCCGGGTTCTTGGAAAACATTCAGTACTTC. It yields the protein CASSLAGFLENIQYF.

The chain couples TRBV6-5 to TRBJ2-7; tentatively, D is TRBD1 (5 bases). The CDR3 length is 16 residues. Germline V CDR1 and CDR2: MNHEY, SVGAGI. Trimming took 2 bases from V and 2 from J, leaving 16 bases between them. In nucleotides, the CDR3 is TGTGCCAGCAGTTACGGCAAGGGGAAGGTAACCTACGAGCAGTACTTC. Its translation: CASSYGKGKVTYEQYF.

The V and J genes are TRBV27 and TRBJ2-7; possibly TRBD1 for D (6 bases). This CDR3 spans 16 amino acids. CDR1 MNHEY and CDR2 SMNVEV come from the germline V gene (reference sequence). The V end lost 3 bases, the J end lost 0 bases, and 15 bases lay between the germline ends. DNA of the CDR3: TGTGCCAGCAGTTTTGCCGACAGGCCAAGCTCCTACGAGCAGTACTTC. Protein product: CASSFADRPSSYEQYF.

V is TRBV19 and J is TRBJ1-6, with D unresolved. Germline V lookup: CDR1 LNHDA, CDR2 SQIVND (reference sequence). V gave up 3 bases and J gave up 1 base, with 1 base separating them. CDR3 length: 13 residues. The chain's CDR3 is CASSMSYNSPLHF. The CDR3 nucleotides read TGTGCCAGTAGTATGTCCTATAATTCACCCCTCCACTTT.

Concerning this clone itself: This sample also contains other DNA sequences that code for the same CDR3. The V and J genes are TRBV29-1 and TRBJ1-5; D is perhaps TRBD1 (6 bases). The germline CDR1 and CDR2 sequences are SQVTM and ANQGSEA. V was clipped by 6 bases and J by 1 base, with 7 bases between them. This CDR3 contains 12 residues. In DNA, the CDR3 is TGCAGCGTAGGGGGGAGCAATCAGCCCCAGCATTTT. Translating it yields CSVGGSNQPQHF.

The genes are TRBV5-8 and TRBJ2-3; no definite D call. This CDR3 region has 17 residues. The ends were cut back, 4 bases at V and 0 bases at J, with 18 bases in the middle. Germline loops: CDR1 SGHTS, CDR2 YDEGEE. This CDR3 reads CASSRKPDLSSTDTQYF. CDR3 DNA sequence: TGTGCCAGCAGCCGCAAACCAGACCTTTCTAGCACAGATACGCAGTATTTT.

The V gene is TRBV4-2, the J gene TRBJ2-5, with 7 bases lining up with TRBD2. The germline V gene encodes CDR1 LGHNA and CDR2 YNFKEQ. The CDR3 has 15 amino acids. The V gene end was trimmed by 1 base and the J gene end by 4 bases; junction bases not matched to a gene: 6. The CDR3 spells CASSQAAGVGETQYF. The CDR3 DNA reads TGTGCCAGCAGCCAAGCGGCGGGAGTGGGAGAGACCCAGTACTTC.

The V and J genes are TRBV2 and TRBJ2-1; TRBD1 agrees at 8 bases. CDR3 length: 15 residues. Per germline, CDR1 SNHLY and CDR2 FYNNEI. V gave up 9 bases and J gave up 8 bases; unmatched junction bases: 15. The CDR3 coding sequence is TGTGCCAGTACAAGGGACAGGCTGGGGACGGATGAGCAGTTCTTC. Protein: CASTRDRLGTDEQFF. Full variable domain (remainder filled in from reference TRBV2 and TRBJ2-1): EPEVTQTPSHQVTQMGQEVILRCVPISNHLYFYWYRQILGQKVEFLVSFYNNEISEKSEIFDDQFSVERPDGSNFTLKIRSTKLEDSAMYFCASTRDRLGTDEQFFGPGTRLTVL.

This chain uses TRBV4-1 with TRBJ2-1, with TRBD2 matching over 11 bases. The V gene's germline CDR1 is MGHRA and CDR2 YSYEKL. The V and J ends lost 1 base and 5 bases, in that order; junction bases with no gene match: 4. This CDR3 comprises 16 residues. CDR3 amino acids: CASSQGLAGYDNEQFF. The CDR3 bases are TGCGCCAGCAGCCAAGGACTAGCGGGATACGACAATGAGCAGTTCTTC.